Listed below are T cell receptor beta chains from one sample, sequenced in a study of cytomegalovirus exposure and HLA in healthy donors. The assay was immunoSEQ multiplex PCR, and TCRdb's table has in-frame clones only and misses some. The sample consists of 160,000 or so clones, about 71% of them appearing once. Sequenced input: PBMCs. These receptors were collected from a woman aged 25-40 years in good health and CMV-seronegative. The CDR3 runs from the conserved cysteine through the conserved F or W. Fields, in order: J gene, D gene, clone size, V gene, CDR3 protein, CDR3 DNA. A D gene is named only where the DNA matches it firmly. For some rows the clone size is stated as once, few or many, or as a class when expanded; others skip it.

J gene: TRBJ2-1
D gene: TRBD1
clone size: .
V gene: TRBV7-3
CDR3 protein: CASSSGQGAYNEQFF
CDR3 DNA: TGTGCCAGCAGCTCGGGACAGGGGGCCTACAATGAGCAGTTCTTC

J gene: TRBJ2-7
D gene: .
clone size: .
V gene: TRBV28
CDR3 protein: CASSFSYEQYF
CDR3 DNA: TGTGCCAGCAGTTTCAGCTACGAGCAGTACTTC

J gene: TRBJ1-6
D gene: TRBD1
clone size: .
V gene: TRBV30
CDR3 protein: CAWTGTDNSPLHF
CDR3 DNA: TGTGCCTGGACCGGGACAGACAATTCACCCCTCCACTTT

J gene: TRBJ2-1
D gene: .
clone size: .
V gene: TRBV27
CDR3 protein: CASSPGTGGWNEQFF
CDR3 DNA: TGTGCCAGCAGTCCCGGGACTGGGGGGTGGAATGAGCAGTTCTTC

J gene: TRBJ2-5
D gene: .
clone size: .
V gene: TRBV7-9
CDR3 protein: CASSRHLPSSQYF
CDR3 DNA: TGTGCCAGCAGCCGTCACCTACCTAGTTCACAGTACTTC

J gene: TRBJ2-1
D gene: TRBD2
clone size: .
V gene: TRBV7-6
CDR3 protein: CASSLGLADNEQFF
CDR3 DNA: TGTGCCAGCAGCTTGGGACTAGCGGACAATGAGCAGTTCTTC

J gene: TRBJ2-2
D gene: TRBD2
clone size: .
V gene: TRBV2
CDR3 protein: CASSRAGIVTGELFF
CDR3 DNA: TGTGCCAGCAGTCGAGCGGGGATCGTTACCGGGGAGCTGTTTTTT

J gene: TRBJ2-3
D gene: .
clone size: .
V gene: TRBV25-1
CDR3 protein: CASSVPGTSPDTQYF
CDR3 DNA: TGTGCCAGCAGTGTCCCCGGGACTTCCCCCGATACGCAGTATTTT

J gene: TRBJ2-5
D gene: .
clone size: few
V gene: TRBV4-3
CDR3 protein: CASSPLWAGVGIYSKTQYF
CDR3 DNA: TGCGCCAGCAGCCCTCTATGGGCAGGGGTGGGGATTTATAGTAAGACCCAGTACTTC

J gene: TRBJ1-6
D gene: .
clone size: .
V gene: TRBV30
CDR3 protein: CAWRWSSYNSPLHF
CDR3 DNA: TGTGCCTGGAGGTGGAGCTCCTATAATTCACCCCTCCACTTT

J gene: TRBJ1-3
D gene: .
clone size: .
V gene: TRBV4-3
CDR3 protein: CASSRAADWRGSGNTIYF
CDR3 DNA: TGCGCCAGCAGCCGAGCTGCGGACTGGAGAGGTTCCGGAAACACCATATATTTT

J gene: TRBJ2-1
D gene: TRBD1
clone size: .
V gene: TRBV4-1
CDR3 protein: CASSRGQGLSYEQFF
CDR3 DNA: TGCGCCAGCAGCCGAGGACAGGGGCTCTCGTACGAGCAGTTCTTC

J gene: TRBJ2-3
D gene: .
clone size: .
V gene: TRBV2
CDR3 protein: CASKAGSTDTQYF
CDR3 DNA: TGTGCCAGCAAGGCGGGGTCCACAGATACGCAGTATTTT

J gene: TRBJ2-5
D gene: TRBD1
clone size: .
V gene: TRBV5-6
CDR3 protein: CASSLRDRGRSWPETQYF
CDR3 DNA: TGTGCCAGCAGCTTACGGGACAGGGGGCGAAGTTGGCCGGAGACCCAGTACTTC

J gene: TRBJ2-1
D gene: TRBD2
clone size: few
V gene: TRBV4-2
CDR3 protein: CASSQAGTSNLFEQFF
CDR3 DNA: TGTGCCAGCAGCCAAGCCGGGACTAGTAATCTGTTTGAGCAGTTCTTC

J gene: TRBJ2-7
D gene: TRBD2
clone size: .
V gene: TRBV19
CDR3 protein: CASSRTSGSYEQYF
CDR3 DNA: TGTGCCAGTAGTAGGACTAGCGGGAGTTACGAGCAGTACTTC